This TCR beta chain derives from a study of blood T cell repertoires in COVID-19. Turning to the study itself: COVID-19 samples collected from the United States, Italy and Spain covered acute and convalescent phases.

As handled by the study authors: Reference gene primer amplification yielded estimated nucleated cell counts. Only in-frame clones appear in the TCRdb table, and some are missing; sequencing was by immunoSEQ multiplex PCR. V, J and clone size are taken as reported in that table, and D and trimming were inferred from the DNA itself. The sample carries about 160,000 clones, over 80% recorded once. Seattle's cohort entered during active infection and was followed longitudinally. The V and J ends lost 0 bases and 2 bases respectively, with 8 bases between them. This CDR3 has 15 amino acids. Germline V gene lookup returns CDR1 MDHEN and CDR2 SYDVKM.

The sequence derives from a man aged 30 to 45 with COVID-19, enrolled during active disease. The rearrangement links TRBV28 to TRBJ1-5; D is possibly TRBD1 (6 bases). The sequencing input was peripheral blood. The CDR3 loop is CASSLWAGGNQPQHF. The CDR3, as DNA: TGTGCCAGCAGTTTATGGGCAGGGGGCAATCAGCCCCAGCATTTT. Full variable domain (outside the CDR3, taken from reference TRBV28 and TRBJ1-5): DVKVTQSSRYLVKRTGEKVFLECVQDMDHENMFWYRQDPGLGLRLIYFSYDVKMKEKGDIPEGYSVSREKKERFSLILESASTNQTSMYLCASSLWAGGNQPQHFGDGTRLSIL.